Listed below are T cell receptor beta chains from one sample, sequenced in a study of blood T cell repertoires in COVID-19. Clones were sequenced by immunoSEQ multiplex PCR, and TCRdb holds only the in-frame ones, with some missing. The table shows roughly 350,000 clones, with 87% occurring only once. The source material was peripheral blood. These receptors originate from a woman aged 50 to 65 with COVID-19, enrolled during active disease. CDR3s include the opening cysteine and the closing phenylalanine or tryptophan. Each record gives: clone size, D gene, J gene, V gene, CDR3 DNA, CDR3 protein. The D gene is left open where the match is weak. Clone size is given for some rows only: seen once, a few or many times, or a class if the clone is expanded.

clone size: -; D gene: -; J gene: TRBJ2-2; V gene: TRBV5-1; CDR3 DNA: TGCGCCAGCAGCCCCCCAATGCACGGGGAGTTCGGGGAGCTGTTTTTT; CDR3 protein: CASSPPMHGEFGELFF
clone size: -; D gene: -; J gene: TRBJ1-2; V gene: TRBV2; CDR3 DNA: TGTGCCAGCACCCTGGGGGCCAATCCTAGTGGCTACACCTTC; CDR3 protein: CASTLGANPSGYTF
clone size: -; D gene: -; J gene: TRBJ1-2; V gene: TRBV12-3/TRBV12-4; CDR3 DNA: TGTGCCAGCAGTTTATCAGGGGCTGGCTACACCTTC; CDR3 protein: CASSLSGAGYTF
clone size: -; D gene: -; J gene: TRBJ1-2; V gene: TRBV11-3; CDR3 DNA: TGTGCCAGCAGCTTGCAGGGTAACTATGGCTACACCTTC; CDR3 protein: CASSLQGNYGYTF
clone size: once; D gene: -; J gene: TRBJ2-7; V gene: TRBV1; CDR3 DNA: TGCACCAGCAGCCAAGACTTGAGAGGACTAGCGGGAGTACTATTTTTCTACGAGCAGTACTTC; CDR3 protein: CTSSQDLRGLAGVLFFYEQYF
clone size: few; D gene: -; J gene: TRBJ1-2; V gene: TRBV30; CDR3 DNA: TGTGCCTGGAGTGGAGCTTACTATGGCTACACCTTC; CDR3 protein: CAWSGAYYGYTF
clone size: -; D gene: -; J gene: TRBJ2-7; V gene: TRBV27; CDR3 DNA: TGTGCCAGCAGTACCAGAGACAGGAACTCCTACGAGCAGTACTTC; CDR3 protein: CASSTRDRNSYEQYF
clone size: -; D gene: -; J gene: TRBJ1-2; V gene: TRBV6-5; CDR3 DNA: TGTGCCAGCAGAGCCCTTTTGGGGGCCGGTGGCTACACCTTC; CDR3 protein: CASRALLGAGGYTF
clone size: -; D gene: -; J gene: TRBJ1-6; V gene: TRBV9; CDR3 DNA: TGTGCCAGCAGCCGGGAACTGAGAGTGGACCCCTATAATTCACCCCTCCACTTT; CDR3 protein: CASSRELRVDPYNSPLHF
clone size: -; D gene: TRBD2; J gene: TRBJ2-1; V gene: TRBV7-9; CDR3 DNA: TGTGCCAGCAGCAGCGTCGGGACTAGCGGGAGCTACAATGAGCAGTTCTTC; CDR3 protein: CASSSVGTSGSYNEQFF
clone size: once; D gene: -; J gene: TRBJ1-2; V gene: TRBV11-2; CDR3 DNA: TGTGCCAGCAGCTCGTTGACAGGCCGGACCTATGGCTACACCTTC; CDR3 protein: CASSSLTGRTYGYTF
clone size: -; D gene: -; J gene: TRBJ1-1; V gene: TRBV12-5; CDR3 DNA: TGTGCTAGTGGTTTGTACCGAGTTTCGGGGATCACTGAAGCTTTCTTT; CDR3 protein: CASGLYRVSGITEAFF
clone size: once; D gene: TRBD1; J gene: TRBJ2-5; V gene: TRBV5-8; CDR3 DNA: TGTGCCAGCAGCTTTAACCAGGGGGAAGAGACCCAGTACTTC; CDR3 protein: CASSFNQGEETQYF
clone size: -; D gene: TRBD1; J gene: TRBJ2-1; V gene: TRBV12-3/TRBV12-4; CDR3 DNA: TGTGCCAGCAACACAGGGGTGGGGAATGAGCAGTTCTTC; CDR3 protein: CASNTGVGNEQFF
clone size: -; D gene: TRBD1; J gene: TRBJ2-5; V gene: TRBV7-2; CDR3 DNA: TGTGCCAGCAGCTTTACAGGGGGACCGGGGACCCAGTACTTC; CDR3 protein: CASSFTGGPGTQYF
clone size: once; D gene: TRBD2; J gene: TRBJ2-2; V gene: TRBV27; CDR3 DNA: TGTGCCAGCAGTTTATTGGCTAGCGGGATAACCGGGGAGCTGTTTTTT; CDR3 protein: CASSLLASGITGELFF
clone size: -; D gene: -; J gene: TRBJ1-2; V gene: TRBV27; CDR3 DNA: TGTGCCAGCAGGACAGTGTATGGCTACACCTTC; CDR3 protein: CASRTVYGYTF
clone size: -; D gene: -; J gene: TRBJ1-6; V gene: TRBV19; CDR3 DNA: TGTGCCAGTAGTATTGGGCAGACAAATAATTCACCCCTCCACTTT; CDR3 protein: CASSIGQTNNSPLHF
clone size: -; D gene: TRBD1; J gene: TRBJ1-1; V gene: TRBV5-1; CDR3 DNA: TGCGCCAGCAGTCCAGGACAGGGAGGGAACACTGAAGCTTTCTTT; CDR3 protein: CASSPGQGGNTEAFF
clone size: -; D gene: TRBD1; J gene: TRBJ1-4; V gene: TRBV4-2; CDR3 DNA: TGTGCCAGCAGCCACTTAAACAGGGGTAACAGGTATAATGAAAAACTGTTTTTT; CDR3 protein: CASSHLNRGNRYNEKLFF
clone size: -; D gene: TRBD1; J gene: TRBJ1-2; V gene: TRBV7-8; CDR3 DNA: TGTGCCAGCAGCCTGGACAGGGGCTATGGCTACACCTTC; CDR3 protein: CASSLDRGYGYTF
clone size: -; D gene: -; J gene: TRBJ1-5; V gene: TRBV12-5; CDR3 DNA: TGTGCTAGTGGCTCTGGGGACACCTATCAGCCCCAGCATTTT; CDR3 protein: CASGSGDTYQPQHF
clone size: -; D gene: -; J gene: TRBJ1-1; V gene: TRBV7-9; CDR3 DNA: TGTGCCAGCAGCTTAGCCTACTCGAACACTGAAGCTTTCTTT; CDR3 protein: CASSLAYSNTEAFF
clone size: -; D gene: TRBD2; J gene: TRBJ2-7; V gene: TRBV6-5; CDR3 DNA: TGTGCCAGCAGTTCACTAGCGGGAGGGCCTTACGAGCAGTACTTC; CDR3 protein: CASSSLAGGPYEQYF
clone size: -; D gene: -; J gene: TRBJ2-6; V gene: TRBV2; CDR3 DNA: TGTGCCAGCAGTGACGGGGCGGGGCAGGCTGGGGCCAACGTCCTGACTTTC; CDR3 protein: CASSDGAGQAGANVLTF
clone size: -; D gene: -; J gene: TRBJ2-7; V gene: TRBV7-9; CDR3 DNA: TGTGCCAGCAGCCGCGGGACGGGGACCTACGAGCAGTACTTC; CDR3 protein: CASSRGTGTYEQYF
clone size: -; D gene: TRBD1; J gene: TRBJ1-2; V gene: TRBV6-5; CDR3 DNA: TGTGCCAGCAGGGGATCTCCGGGACAGGGGAATGGCTACACCTTC; CDR3 protein: CASRGSPGQGNGYTF
clone size: once; D gene: TRBD2; J gene: TRBJ2-3; V gene: TRBV5-8; CDR3 DNA: TGTGCCAGCAGACTCCGACTAGCGGGACATAGCACAGATACGCAGTATTTT; CDR3 protein: CASRLRLAGHSTDTQYF
clone size: -; D gene: TRBD2; J gene: TRBJ2-1; V gene: TRBV28; CDR3 DNA: TGTGCCAGCAGTCAACCGGGACTAGGCCACAATGAGCAGTTCTTC; CDR3 protein: CASSQPGLGHNEQFF
clone size: -; D gene: TRBD2; J gene: TRBJ2-7; V gene: TRBV10-2; CDR3 DNA: TGCGCCAGCGCCGTTAGCGGGAGTCCCTACGAGCAGTACTTC; CDR3 protein: CASAVSGSPYEQYF
clone size: many; D gene: -; J gene: TRBJ1-1; V gene: TRBV5-1; CDR3 DNA: TGCGCCAGCAGCTTGGATCCGGAAGCTTTCTTT; CDR3 protein: CASSLDPEAFF
clone size: -; D gene: -; J gene: TRBJ1-1; V gene: TRBV4-3; CDR3 DNA: TGCGCCAGCAGCCAAGTAAGGATAGGGGGAAATGAAGCTTTCTTT; CDR3 protein: CASSQVRIGGNEAFF
clone size: -; D gene: TRBD1; J gene: TRBJ1-1; V gene: TRBV7-9; CDR3 DNA: TGTGCCAGCAGTGAAACAGGGGCGGAAATGAACACTGAAGCTTTCTTT; CDR3 protein: CASSETGAEMNTEAFF
clone size: -; D gene: -; J gene: TRBJ1-6; V gene: TRBV30; CDR3 DNA: TGTGCCTGGAGGCAGGCAGTATCACCCCTCCACTTT; CDR3 protein: CAWRQAVSPLHF
clone size: -; D gene: -; J gene: TRBJ2-4; V gene: TRBV5-1; CDR3 DNA: TGCGCCAGCAGGGAGAGGGCCAAAGGGAACATTCAGTACTTC; CDR3 protein: CASRERAKGNIQYF
clone size: -; D gene: -; J gene: TRBJ1-6; V gene: TRBV9; CDR3 DNA: TGTGCCAGCAGCGTAGCTAGAGATAATTCACCCCTCCACTTT; CDR3 protein: CASSVARDNSPLHF
clone size: few; D gene: -; J gene: TRBJ1-3; V gene: TRBV7-9; CDR3 DNA: TGTGCCAGCAGCTTAGCGGGCAGTCGGGGAGACACCATATATTTT; CDR3 protein: CASSLAGSRGDTIYF
clone size: -; D gene: TRBD1; J gene: TRBJ1-2; V gene: TRBV5-1; CDR3 DNA: TGCGCCAGCAGCCCGGAGTGGCAGGGGGGCTATGGCTACACCTTC; CDR3 protein: CASSPEWQGGYGYTF
clone size: -; D gene: TRBD2; J gene: TRBJ2-5; V gene: TRBV7-3; CDR3 DNA: TGTGCCAGCAGCTTAGTGTCAGCGGGAGTAGAGACCCAGTACTTC; CDR3 protein: CASSLVSAGVETQYF
clone size: -; D gene: TRBD1; J gene: TRBJ2-1; V gene: TRBV2; CDR3 DNA: TGTGCCAGCAGGGAAAGACAGGGGGCTTATGAGCAGTTCTTC; CDR3 protein: CASRERQGAYEQFF
clone size: once; D gene: -; J gene: TRBJ1-1; V gene: TRBV19; CDR3 DNA: TGTGCCAGTAGCGATCGGACAAGGCATTTTGAAGCTTTCTTT; CDR3 protein: CASSDRTRHFEAFF
clone size: -; D gene: TRBD1; J gene: TRBJ2-7; V gene: TRBV6-2/TRBV6-3; CDR3 DNA: TGTGCCAGCAGTTACTCGATCCAGGGGGCTTGGTACGAGCAGTACTTC; CDR3 protein: CASSYSIQGAWYEQYF
clone size: few; D gene: -; J gene: TRBJ1-1; V gene: TRBV10-1; CDR3 DNA: TGCGCCAGCAGTTGGACAGACAGGTCTGAAGCTTTCTTT; CDR3 protein: CASSWTDRSEAFF
clone size: -; D gene: TRBD2; J gene: TRBJ2-5; V gene: TRBV9; CDR3 DNA: TGTGCCAGCAGCGTACTCCCAGCGGGAGTTCAGGAGACCCAGTACTTC; CDR3 protein: CASSVLPAGVQETQYF
clone size: -; D gene: -; J gene: TRBJ1-4; V gene: TRBV15; CDR3 DNA: TGTGCCACCAGCATAAGGTCGAGGGAAAAACTGTTTTTT; CDR3 protein: CATSIRSREKLFF
clone size: -; D gene: TRBD2; J gene: TRBJ2-2; V gene: TRBV6-5; CDR3 DNA: TGTGCCAGCAGTTACTCGTTTAGCGGGAGTGCCGGGGAGCTGTTTTTT; CDR3 protein: CASSYSFSGSAGELFF
clone size: -; D gene: -; J gene: TRBJ2-7; V gene: TRBV3-1/TRBV3-2; CDR3 DNA: TGTGCCAGCAGCCAAGGAGGGACCTACGAGCAGTACTTC; CDR3 protein: CASSQGGTYEQYF
clone size: once; D gene: TRBD1; J gene: TRBJ1-1; V gene: TRBV19; CDR3 DNA: TGTGCCAGTAGGGTACAGGGGGCCTTGACTGAAGCTTTCTTT; CDR3 protein: CASRVQGALTEAFF
clone size: few; D gene: -; J gene: TRBJ2-2; V gene: TRBV19; CDR3 DNA: TGTGCCAGTAGTATGAGCGGAATCGGGGAGCTGTTTTTT; CDR3 protein: CASSMSGIGELFF
clone size: -; D gene: TRBD2; J gene: TRBJ2-4; V gene: TRBV2; CDR3 DNA: TGTGCCCCCGGGGCGGGAGGGCTCGGAGCCAAAAACATTCAGTACTTC; CDR3 protein: CAPGAGGLGAKNIQYF
clone size: -; D gene: TRBD2; J gene: TRBJ2-5; V gene: TRBV3-1/TRBV3-2; CDR3 DNA: TGTGCCAGCAGTCAATTACCGGGAGGCCAAGAGACCCAGTACTTC; CDR3 protein: CASSQLPGGQETQYF
clone size: -; D gene: TRBD1; J gene: TRBJ2-3; V gene: TRBV5-4; CDR3 DNA: TGTGCCAGCAGCAAGACAGGGGGTGGTACAGATACGCAGTATTTT; CDR3 protein: CASSKTGGGTDTQYF
clone size: -; D gene: TRBD1; J gene: TRBJ2-1; V gene: TRBV5-1; CDR3 DNA: TGCGCCAGCAGCTGGGTTAGGACAGGGAAGAACAATGAGCAGTTCTTC; CDR3 protein: CASSWVRTGKNNEQFF
clone size: -; D gene: -; J gene: TRBJ2-2; V gene: TRBV30; CDR3 DNA: TGTGCCTGGGCTAGCGAACTGAACACCGGGGAGCTGTTTTTT; CDR3 protein: CAWASELNTGELFF
clone size: -; D gene: TRBD2; J gene: TRBJ2-3; V gene: TRBV5-1; CDR3 DNA: TGCGCCACGACTAGCGGAGGTACTAGCACAGATACGCAGTATTTT; CDR3 protein: CATTSGGTSTDTQYF
clone size: -; D gene: TRBD2; J gene: TRBJ2-5; V gene: TRBV5-1; CDR3 DNA: TGCGCCAGCAGCTTGGGACTAGCGGGAGGAGTTTCTGGAGAGACCCAGTACTTC; CDR3 protein: CASSLGLAGGVSGETQYF
clone size: -; D gene: -; J gene: TRBJ1-3; V gene: TRBV19; CDR3 DNA: TGTGCCAGTAGTCCGCGGGTCAACTCTGGAAACACCATATATTTT; CDR3 protein: CASSPRVNSGNTIYF
clone size: -; D gene: -; J gene: TRBJ2-1; V gene: TRBV6-4; CDR3 DNA: TGTGCCAGCAATAAGCCTGGACTCGTCATCTACAATGAGCAGTTCTTC; CDR3 protein: CASNKPGLVIYNEQFF